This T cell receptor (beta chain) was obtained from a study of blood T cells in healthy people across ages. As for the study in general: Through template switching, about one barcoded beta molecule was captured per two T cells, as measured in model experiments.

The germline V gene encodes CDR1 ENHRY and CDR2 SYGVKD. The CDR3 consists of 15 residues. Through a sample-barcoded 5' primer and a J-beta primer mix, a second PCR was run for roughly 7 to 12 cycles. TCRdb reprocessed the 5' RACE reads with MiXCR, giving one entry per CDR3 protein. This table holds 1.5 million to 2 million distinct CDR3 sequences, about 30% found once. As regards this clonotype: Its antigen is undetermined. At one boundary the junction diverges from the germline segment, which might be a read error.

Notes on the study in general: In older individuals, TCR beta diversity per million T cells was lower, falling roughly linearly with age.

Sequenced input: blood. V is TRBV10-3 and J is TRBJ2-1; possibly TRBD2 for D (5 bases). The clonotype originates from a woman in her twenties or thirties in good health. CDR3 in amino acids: CAISEPGSSHNEQFF. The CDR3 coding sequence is TGTGCCATCAGTGAGCCGGGGAGCTCCCACAATGAGCAGTTCTTC.